These T cell receptor beta chains were read from a single sample in a study of PD-L1 blockade in urothelial cancer. Using immunoSEQ multiplex PCR, the repertoire was profiled, and TCRdb retains in-frame clones only, with some absent. The repertoire consists of about 50,000 clones, with 70% to 90% occurring once and the leading ten covering approximately 2%. The source was PBMCs, collected around atezolizumab (anti-PD-L1) treatment. The receptors originated from a man in his fifties or sixties with urothelial cancer. CDR3s include the opening cysteine and the closing phenylalanine or tryptophan. A D gene is named only where the DNA matches it firmly. Some rows have no size entry. The others give once, few or many, or a class for an expanded clone.

J gene,clone size,D gene,V gene,CDR3 protein,CDR3 DNA
TRBJ2-1,-,-,TRBV6-1,CASSQELTGLVSGEQFF,TGTGCCAGCAGTCAAGAATTGACAGGTTTAGTGTCTGGTGAGCAGTTCTTC
TRBJ2-7,-,TRBD1,TRBV6-4,CASSGRGQTSYEQYF,TGTGCCAGCAGTGGCCGGGGACAGACGTCTTACGAGCAGTACTTC
TRBJ1-5,once,TRBD1,TRBV5-1,CASSLGGGAGQPQHF,TGCGCCAGCAGCTTGGGAGGGGGCGCGGGTCAGCCCCAGCATTTT
TRBJ1-5,once,TRBD1,TRBV30,CAWSAGQVNQPQHF,TGTGCCTGGAGTGCAGGACAGGTCAATCAGCCCCAGCATTTT
TRBJ2-2,-,TRBD2,TRBV7-9,CASSLLAGGHGELFF,TGTGCCAGCAGCTTACTAGCGGGAGGGCACGGGGAGCTGTTTTTT
TRBJ2-1,-,TRBD1,TRBV2,CASNRQGAYNEQFF,TGTGCCAGCAACAGACAGGGAGCCTACAATGAGCAGTTCTTC
TRBJ2-3,-,-,TRBV6-1,CASSEQRGDTQYF,TGTGCCAGCAGTGAACAGAGAGGAGATACGCAGTATTTT
TRBJ2-7,-,-,TRBV27,CASSLGTSGHEQYF,TGTGCCAGCAGTTTAGGGACAAGCGGACACGAGCAGTACTTC
TRBJ2-3,-,TRBD2,TRBV11-2,CASSLMTSGGKDTQYF,TGTGCCAGCAGCTTAATGACTAGCGGGGGGAAAGATACGCAGTATTTT
TRBJ2-5,-,TRBD2,TRBV18,CASSAQLAGVETQYF,TGTGCCAGCTCAGCACAACTAGCGGGGGTGGAGACCCAGTACTTC
TRBJ2-7,-,TRBD1,TRBV29-1,CSVGVGTGLYEQYF,TGCAGCGTGGGGGTCGGGACAGGTCTTTACGAGCAGTACTTC
TRBJ1-3,-,-,TRBV18,CASSPTPPRASGNTIYF,TGTGCCAGCTCACCCACCCCTCCCAGGGCCTCTGGAAACACCATATATTTT
TRBJ2-7,-,-,TRBV19,CASSIGGYEQYF,TGTGCCAGTAGTATAGGAGGATACGAGCAGTACTTC
TRBJ2-7,-,TRBD1,TRBV29-1,CSVEEFGQGDEQYF,TGCAGCGTTGAAGAATTTGGACAGGGAGACGAGCAGTACTTC